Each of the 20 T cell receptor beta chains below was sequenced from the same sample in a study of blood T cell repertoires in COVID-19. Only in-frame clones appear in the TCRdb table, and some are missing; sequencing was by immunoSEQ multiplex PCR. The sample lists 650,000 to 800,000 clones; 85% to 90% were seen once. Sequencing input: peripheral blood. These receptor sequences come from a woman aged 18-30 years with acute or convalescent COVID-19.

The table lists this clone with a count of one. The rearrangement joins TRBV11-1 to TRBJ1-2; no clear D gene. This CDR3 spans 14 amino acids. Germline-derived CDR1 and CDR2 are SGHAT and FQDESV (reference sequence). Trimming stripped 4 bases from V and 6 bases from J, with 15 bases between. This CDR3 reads CASSYKTHRHGYTF. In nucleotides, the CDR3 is TGTGCCAGCAGCTACAAGACTCACCGACATGGCTACACCTTC.

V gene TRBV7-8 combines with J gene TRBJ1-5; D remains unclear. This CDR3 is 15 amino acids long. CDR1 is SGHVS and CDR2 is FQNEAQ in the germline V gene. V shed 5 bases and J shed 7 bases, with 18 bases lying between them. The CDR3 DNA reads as TGTGCCAGCAGCCCCGAGGGAGTTTTGCACCAGCCCCAGCATTTT. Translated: CASSPEGVLHQPQHF.

CDR3 residues: CAFQYGENYGYTF. DNA for the CDR3: TGTGCTTTTCAGTACGGGGAGAACTATGGCTACACCTTC. The chain is built from TRBV30 and TRBJ1-2, with no clear D. This CDR3 has 13 amino acids. Germline V gene sequence: CDR1 GTSNPN, CDR2 SVGIG (reference sequence).

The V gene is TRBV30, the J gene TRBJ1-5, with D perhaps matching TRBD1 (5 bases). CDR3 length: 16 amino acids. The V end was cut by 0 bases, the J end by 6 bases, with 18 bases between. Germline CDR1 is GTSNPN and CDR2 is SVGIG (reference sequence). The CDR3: CAWSVSLWGRGQPQHF. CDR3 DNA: TGTGCCTGGAGTGTATCCCTCTGGGGAAGGGGTCAGCCCCAGCATTTT. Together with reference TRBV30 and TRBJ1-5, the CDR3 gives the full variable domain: SQTIHQWPATLVQPVGSPLSLECTVEGTSNPNLYWYRQAAGRGLQLLFYSVGIGQISSEVPQNLSASRPQDRQFILSSKKLLLSDSGFYLCAWSVSLWGRGQPQHFGDGTRLSIL.

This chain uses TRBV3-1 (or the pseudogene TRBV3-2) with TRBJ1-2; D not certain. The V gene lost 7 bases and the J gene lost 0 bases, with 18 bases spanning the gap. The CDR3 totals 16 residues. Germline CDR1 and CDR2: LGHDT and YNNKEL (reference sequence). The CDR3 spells CASKGLQGGANYGYTF. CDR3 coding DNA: TGTGCCAGCAAAGGTCTTCAAGGAGGAGCTAACTATGGCTACACCTTC.

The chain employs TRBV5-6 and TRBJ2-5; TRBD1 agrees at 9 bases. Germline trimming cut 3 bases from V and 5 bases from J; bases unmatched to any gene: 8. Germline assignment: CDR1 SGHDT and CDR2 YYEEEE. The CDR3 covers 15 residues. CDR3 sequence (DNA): TGTGCCAGCAGCTCCAACACAGGGGGCGGCGAGACCCAGTACTTC. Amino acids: CASSSNTGGGETQYF. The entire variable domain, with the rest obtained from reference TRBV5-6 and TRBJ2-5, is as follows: DAGVTQSPTHLIKTRGQQVTLRCSPKSGHDTVSWYQQALGQGPQFIFQYYEEEERQRGNFPDRFSGHQFPNYSSELNVNALLLGDSALYLCASSSNTGGGETQYFGPGTRLLVL.

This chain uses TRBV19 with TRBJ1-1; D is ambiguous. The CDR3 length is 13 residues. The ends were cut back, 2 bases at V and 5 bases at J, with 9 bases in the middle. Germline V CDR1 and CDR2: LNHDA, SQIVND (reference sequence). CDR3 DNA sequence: TGTGCCAGTAGTATAACAGTGACGACTGAAGCTTTCTTT. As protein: CASSITVTTEAFF.

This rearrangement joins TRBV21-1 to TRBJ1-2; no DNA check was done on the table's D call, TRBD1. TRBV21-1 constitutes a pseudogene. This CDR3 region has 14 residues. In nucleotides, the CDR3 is TGTGCCAGCATCCTCTCCGCAGGGAACTATGGCTACACCTTC. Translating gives CASILSAGNYGYTF.

CDR3 in DNA: TGTGCCAGCCCTAGCAGGAATGAGCAGTTCTTC. Its translation is CASPSRNEQFF. The V call is TRBV6-6, the J call TRBJ2-1, with D possibly matching TRBD2 (5 bases). Germline CDR1 reads MNHNY; CDR2 reads SVGAGI (reference sequence). This CDR3 has 11 residues. The V end lost 8 bases, the J end lost 7 bases, and 9 bases lay between the germline ends.

The CDR3 protein is CATSRQATNYGYTF. As DNA, the CDR3 is TGTGCCACCAGCAGACAGGCTACTAACTATGGCTACACCTTC. V and J are TRBV15 and TRBJ1-2; D unclear. Trimming left V 2 bases short and J 0 bases short, with 7 bases between. Germline lookup yields CDR1 LNHNV and CDR2 YYDKDF (reference sequence). The CDR3 contains 14 residues.

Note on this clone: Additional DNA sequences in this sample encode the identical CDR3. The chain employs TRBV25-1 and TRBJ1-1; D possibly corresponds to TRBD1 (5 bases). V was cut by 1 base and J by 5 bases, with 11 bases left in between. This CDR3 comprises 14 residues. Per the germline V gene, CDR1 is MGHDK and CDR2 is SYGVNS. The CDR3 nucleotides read TGTGCCAGCAGTGAATTTTTTGGGGGGACTGAAGCTTTCTTT. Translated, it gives CASSEFFGGTEAFF.

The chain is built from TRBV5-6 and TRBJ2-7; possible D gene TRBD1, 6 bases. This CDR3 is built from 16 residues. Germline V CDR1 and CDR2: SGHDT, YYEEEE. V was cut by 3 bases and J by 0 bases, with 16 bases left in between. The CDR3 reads CASSYPRTVYSYEQYF. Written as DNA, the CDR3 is TGTGCCAGCAGCTACCCTAGGACAGTTTACTCCTACGAGCAGTACTTC.

The CDR3 nucleotides are TGTGCCAGCAGTTTAGCTCTAGCGGGGGATCCTTACGAGCAGTACTTC. Its protein is CASSLALAGDPYEQYF. The chain joins TRBV28 to TRBJ2-7; 10 nucleotides match TRBD2. CDR3 length: 16 amino acids. V gave up 2 bases and J gave up 4 bases; unmatched junction bases: 8. CDR1 is MDHEN and CDR2 is SYDVKM in the germline V gene.

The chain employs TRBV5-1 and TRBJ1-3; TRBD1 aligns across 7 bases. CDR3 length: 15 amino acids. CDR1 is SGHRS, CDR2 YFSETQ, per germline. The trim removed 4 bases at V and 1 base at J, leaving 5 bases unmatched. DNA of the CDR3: TGCGCCAGCAGCCCAGGGACAGTTTCTGGAAACACCATATATTTT. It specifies CASSPGTVSGNTIYF.

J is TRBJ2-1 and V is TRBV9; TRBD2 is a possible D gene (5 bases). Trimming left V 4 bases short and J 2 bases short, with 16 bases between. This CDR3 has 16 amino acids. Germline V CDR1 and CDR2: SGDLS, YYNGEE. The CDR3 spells CASSPPERATYNEQFF. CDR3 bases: TGTGCCAGCAGCCCCCCAGAGAGGGCGACCTACAATGAGCAGTTCTTC.

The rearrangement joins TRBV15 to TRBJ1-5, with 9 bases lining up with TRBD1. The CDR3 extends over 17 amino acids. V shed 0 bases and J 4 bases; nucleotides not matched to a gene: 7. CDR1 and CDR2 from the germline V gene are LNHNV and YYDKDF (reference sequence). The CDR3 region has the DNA TGTGCCACCAGCAGAGACCCGACCGGGACAGGGAATCAGCCCCAGCATTTT. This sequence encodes CATSRDPTGTGNQPQHF.

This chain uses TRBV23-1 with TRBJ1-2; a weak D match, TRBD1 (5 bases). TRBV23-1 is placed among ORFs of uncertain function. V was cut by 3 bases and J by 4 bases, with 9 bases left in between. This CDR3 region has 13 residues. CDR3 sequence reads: CASSHQGSYGYTF. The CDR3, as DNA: TGCGCCAGCAGTCATCAGGGAAGCTATGGCTACACCTTC.

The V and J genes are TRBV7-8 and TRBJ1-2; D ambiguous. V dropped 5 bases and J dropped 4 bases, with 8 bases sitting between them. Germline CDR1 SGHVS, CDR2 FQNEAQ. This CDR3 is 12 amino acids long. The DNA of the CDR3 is TGTGCCAGCAGCCCAGTCAGCTATGGCTACACCTTC. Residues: CASSPVSYGYTF.

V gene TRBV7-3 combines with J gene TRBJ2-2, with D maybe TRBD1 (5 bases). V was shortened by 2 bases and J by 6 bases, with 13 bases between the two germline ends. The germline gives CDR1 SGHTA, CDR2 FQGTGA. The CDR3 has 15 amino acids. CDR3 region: CASSLELWGSGELFF. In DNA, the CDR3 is TGTGCCAGCAGCTTAGAGTTGTGGGGCTCCGGGGAGCTGTTTTTT.

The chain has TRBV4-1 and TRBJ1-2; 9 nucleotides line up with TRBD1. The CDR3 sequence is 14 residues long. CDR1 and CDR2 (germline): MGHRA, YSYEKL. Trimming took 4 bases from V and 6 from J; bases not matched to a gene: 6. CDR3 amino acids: CASSPGQGKDGYTF. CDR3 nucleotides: TGCGCCAGCAGCCCGGGACAGGGTAAAGATGGCTACACCTTC.